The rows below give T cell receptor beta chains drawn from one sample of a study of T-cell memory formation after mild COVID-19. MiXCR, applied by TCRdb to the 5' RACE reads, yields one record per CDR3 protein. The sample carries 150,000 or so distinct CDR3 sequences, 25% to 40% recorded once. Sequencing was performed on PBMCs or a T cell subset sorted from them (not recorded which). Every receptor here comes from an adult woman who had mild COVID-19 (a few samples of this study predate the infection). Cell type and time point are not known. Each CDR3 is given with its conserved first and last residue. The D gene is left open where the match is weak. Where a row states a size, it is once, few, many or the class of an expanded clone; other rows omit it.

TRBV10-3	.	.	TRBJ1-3	TGTGCCATCAGCCCTGACCTCTCTGGAAACACCATATATTTT	CAISPDLSGNTIYF
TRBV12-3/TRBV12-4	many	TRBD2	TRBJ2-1	TGTGCCAGCAGTTCGGGCGGGAGGGCCATGAATGAGCAGTTCTTC	CASSSGGRAMNEQFF
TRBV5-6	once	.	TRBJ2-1	TGTGCCAGCAGCTTGACCCTACACTCAGCAAGGGAGCAGTTCTTC	CASSLTLHSAREQFF
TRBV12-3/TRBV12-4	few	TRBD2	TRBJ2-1	TGTGCCAGCAGTTTCCGCGGGAGCACCTACAATGAGCAGTTCTTC	CASSFRGSTYNEQFF
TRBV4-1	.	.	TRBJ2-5	TGCGCCAGCAGCCCGAGGAGGGACCAAGAGACCCAGTACTTC	CASSPRRDQETQYF
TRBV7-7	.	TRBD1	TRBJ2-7	TGTGCTAGCAGCTTAGGACAGGGACCCGACGAGCAGTACTTC	CASSLGQGPDEQYF
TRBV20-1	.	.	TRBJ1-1	TGCAGTGCTTGCAGGGTGAACACTGAAGCTTTCTTT	CSACRVNTEAFF
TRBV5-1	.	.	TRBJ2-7	TGCGCCAGCGCCGAAAACACAGTTAGCTCCTACGAGCAGTACTTC	CASAENTVSSYEQYF
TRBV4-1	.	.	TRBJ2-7	TGCGCCAGCAGCCAACAGGGCTACTACGAGCAGTACTTC	CASSQQGYYEQYF
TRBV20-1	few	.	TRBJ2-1	TGCAGTGCTAGGGGACCTCATGCGAATGAGCAGTTCTTC	CSARGPHANEQFF
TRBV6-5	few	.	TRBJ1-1	TGTGCCAGCAGTTCCGGGGTGAACACTGAAGCTTTCTTT	CASSSGVNTEAFF
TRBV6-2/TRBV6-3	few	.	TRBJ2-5	TGTGCCAGCAGTTACCTGGGGGGAGAGACCCAGTACTTC	CASSYLGGETQYF
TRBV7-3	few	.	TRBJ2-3	TGTGCCAGCAGCCCGGGACTTCCGACAGATACGCAGTATTTT	CASSPGLPTDTQYF
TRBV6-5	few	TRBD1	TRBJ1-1	TGTGCCAGCAGTTTCAGGGGGGGCCCCCTAGACACTGAAGCTTTCTTT	CASSFRGGPLDTEAFF
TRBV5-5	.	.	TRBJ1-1	TGTGCCAGCAGCTTTAGACCCATGAACACTGAAGCTTTCTTT	CASSFRPMNTEAFF
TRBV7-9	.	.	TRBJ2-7	TGTGCCAGCCGCGAGGAGGGGGGAAGCTCCTACGAGCAGTACTTC	CASREEGGSSYEQYF
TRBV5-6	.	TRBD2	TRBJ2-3	TGTGCCAGCAGCTTATGGACTAGCGGGAGTCCGGATACGCAGTATTTT	CASSLWTSGSPDTQYF
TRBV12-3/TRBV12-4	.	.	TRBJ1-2	TGTGCCAGCAGTTTACTGGGTTTTGGCTATGGCTACACCTTC	CASSLLGFGYGYTF
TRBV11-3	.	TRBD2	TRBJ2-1	TGTGCCAGCACCAAATCCGGACGCGGGAGGGCCTACAATGAGCAGTTCTTC	CASTKSGRGRAYNEQFF
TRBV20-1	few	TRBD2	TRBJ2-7	TGCAGTGCTAGAGAGGGGGGGACTCGTCAGTACTTC	CSAREGGTRQYF
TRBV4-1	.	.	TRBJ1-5	TGCGCCAGCAGCCAAGCCCGAAATCAGCCCCAGCATTTT	CASSQARNQPQHF
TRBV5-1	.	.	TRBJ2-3	TGCGCCACCAGCGACGGGGACTCCGGCACAGATACGCAGTATTTT	CATSDGDSGTDTQYF
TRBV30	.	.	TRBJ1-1	TGTGCCTGGAGTGGTCAGGGAGCTGAAGCTTTCTTT	CAWSGQGAEAFF
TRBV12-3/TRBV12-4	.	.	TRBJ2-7	TGTGCCAGCAGTCCTCAGGGCAGGGTGTACGAGCAGTACTTC	CASSPQGRVYEQYF
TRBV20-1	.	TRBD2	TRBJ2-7	TGCAGTGCTAGACCCTGGCGGGAGTCGTCCTACGAGCAGTACTTC	CSARPWRESSYEQYF
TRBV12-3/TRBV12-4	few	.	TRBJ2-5	TGTGCCAGCAGGCGCCAGGGGGGACAGTCAGAGACCCAGTACTTC	CASRRQGGQSETQYF
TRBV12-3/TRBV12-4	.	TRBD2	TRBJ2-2	TGTGCCAGCAGACTTAGCGGGACGAACACCGGGGAGCTGTTTTTT	CASRLSGTNTGELFF
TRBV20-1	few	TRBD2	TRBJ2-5	TGCAGTGCTATTTCGGCTAGCGGGAGTGAGACCCAGTACTTC	CSAISASGSETQYF
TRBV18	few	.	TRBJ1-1	TGTGCCAGCTCATCACAAGATTTGAACACTGAAGCTTTCTTT	CASSSQDLNTEAFF
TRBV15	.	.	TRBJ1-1	TGTGCCACCAGCAGAGAGTGGGAGGGTGAAGCTTTCTTT	CATSREWEGEAFF
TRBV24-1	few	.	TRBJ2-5	TGTGCCACCAGTGATCCTTTAGGACGGGAGACCCAGTACTTC	CATSDPLGRETQYF
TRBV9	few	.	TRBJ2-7	TGTGCCAGCAGCGTGGAAGGGGGAGAAGGGGAGCAGTACTTC	CASSVEGGEGEQYF
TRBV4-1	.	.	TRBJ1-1	TGCGCCAGCAGCCAAGCAGGGGCGGGGAACACTGAAGCTTTCTTT	CASSQAGAGNTEAFF
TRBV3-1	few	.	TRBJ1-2	TGTGCCAGCAGCCAAGCCTCAGGGGAGGGAGGCTACACCTTC	CASSQASGEGGYTF
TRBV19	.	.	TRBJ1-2	TGTGCCAGTACGGTGACAAACTACAGGGATGGCTACACCTTC	CASTVTNYRDGYTF
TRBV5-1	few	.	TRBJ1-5	TGCGCCAGCAGCTTGGCCGGACAGAGCAATCAGCCCCAGCATTTT	CASSLAGQSNQPQHF
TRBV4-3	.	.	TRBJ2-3	TGCGCCAGCAGCCAAGCCCAAGCAGATACGCAGTATTTT	CASSQAQADTQYF
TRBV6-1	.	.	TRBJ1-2	TGTGCCAGCAGTTACACCGGGACATCTTCGAACTATGGCTACACCTTC	CASSYTGTSSNYGYTF
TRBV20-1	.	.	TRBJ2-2	TGCAGTGTTATTGGAAGGAACAGAAACACCGGGGAGCTGTTTTTT	CSVIGRNRNTGELFF
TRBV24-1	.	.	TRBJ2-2	TGTGCCACCAGTGACCTAACCACCGGGGAGCTGTTTTTT	CATSDLTTGELFF
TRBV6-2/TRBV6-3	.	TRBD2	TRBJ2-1	TGTGCCAGCAGGCAGGGACTAGCGGGTGAGCAGTTCTTC	CASRQGLAGEQFF
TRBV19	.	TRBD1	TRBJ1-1	TGTGCCAGTAGTATAGCAGGGGGCTACACTGAAGCTTTCTTT	CASSIAGGYTEAFF
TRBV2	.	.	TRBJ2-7	TGTGCCAGCAGTGGCCCTCAGTACGAGCAGTACTTC	CASSGPQYEQYF
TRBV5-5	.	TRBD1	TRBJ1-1	TGTGCCAGCAGCTCCGACAGGGTTTCTGAAGCTTTCTTT	CASSSDRVSEAFF
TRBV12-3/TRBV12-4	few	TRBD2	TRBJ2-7	TGTGCCAGCAGCTTACGGACTAGCGGGAGAGGCCCCTCCTACGAGCAGTACTTC	CASSLRTSGRGPSYEQYF
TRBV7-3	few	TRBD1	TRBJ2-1	TGTGCCAGCAGCCGCGACAGGGTCAACAATGAGCAGTTCTTC	CASSRDRVNNEQFF
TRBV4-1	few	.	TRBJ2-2	TGCGCCAGCAGCCAAGAAACAGGAGTGGCCGGGGAGCTGTTTTTT	CASSQETGVAGELFF
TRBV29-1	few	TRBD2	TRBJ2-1	TGCAGCGTCGCGGGACTAGCGGGGGGATTTTCCTACAATGAGCAGTTCTTC	CSVAGLAGGFSYNEQFF
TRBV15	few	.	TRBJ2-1	TGTGCCACCAGCGGAGTAGTAGGCGAGCAGTTCTTC	CATSGVVGEQFF
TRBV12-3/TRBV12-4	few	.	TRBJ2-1	TGTGCCAGCAGTTTTGATTATGAGCAGTTCTTC	CASSFDYEQFF
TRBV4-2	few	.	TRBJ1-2	TGTGCCAGCAGCCAACGGTCCGACAGCAACTATGGCTACACCTTC	CASSQRSDSNYGYTF
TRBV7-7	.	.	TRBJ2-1	TGTGCTAGCAGCTTAGAGGTCGCTGATGAGCAGTTCTTC	CASSLEVADEQFF
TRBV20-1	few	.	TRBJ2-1	TGCAGTGCTAGAGCGTCGAGAAGGGTGGTGGTCAATGAGCAGTTCTTC	CSARASRRVVVNEQFF
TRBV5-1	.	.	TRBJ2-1	TGCGCCAGCAGCGCCGGTCCCACGGGGGAGCAGTTCTTC	CASSAGPTGEQFF
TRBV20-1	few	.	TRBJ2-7	TGCAGTGCTAGAGACGTCAGGGCCTCCTACGAGCAGTACTTC	CSARDVRASYEQYF
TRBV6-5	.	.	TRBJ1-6	TGTGCCAGCACCCGGTCGGCGAGCTCCTATAATTCACCCCTCCACTTT	CASTRSASSYNSPLHF
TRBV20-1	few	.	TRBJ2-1	TGCAGTGCTAGAGATGTGGGACTCGCTTCGGAGTTCTTC	CSARDVGLASEFF